Described below is a single T cell receptor beta chain sequence and its context. Its antigen is unidentified. Given a much more abundant clone one base away, this may be a read error. Germline CDR1 and CDR2: SNHLY and FYNNEI. This CDR3 has 12 amino acids. The use of a sample-barcoded 5' primer and a J-beta primer mix characterized a second PCR of roughly 7 to 11 cycles. TCRdb used MiXCR to reprocess the 5' RACE reads, holding one entry per CDR3 protein. The table has about a million distinct CDR3 sequences, around 54% seen once. This sample was included in a study of blood T cells in healthy people across ages. Findings and limits, study-wide: Versus aged donors, long-lived donors had higher diversity and more naive CD4+ cells. In these data, TCR beta diversity tracked strongly with naive T cell percentage. Those diversity estimates obtained from one million T cells were thought to be underestimates.

The sequenced material came from blood. The clonotype originates from a woman in her sixties in good health. This chain connects TRBV2 to TRBJ2-3; D is unclear. The CDR3 region has the DNA TGTGTCAGCAGTGATTCCACAGATACGCAGTATTTT. Its protein is CVSSDSTDTQYF. Full variable domain (missing parts from reference TRBV2 and TRBJ2-3): EPEVTQTPSHQVTQMGQEVILRCVPISNHLYFYWYRQILGQKVEFLVSFYNNEISEKSEIFDDQFSVERPDGSNFTLKIRSTKLEDSAMYFCVSSDSTDTQYFGPGTRLTVL.